Given below is one T cell receptor (beta chain) in context. Its antigen is not known. This record belongs to a study of identical twins. Study-level results: Beta out-of-frame twin sharing showed a weaker excess. Memory repertoires lacked the insertion deficit that abundant cord blood beta clonotypes showed. The authors drew conclusions from cross-sectional statistical analysis rather than following the same donors.

With no exceptions, donors were healthy Caucasians. From the 5' RACE reads, TCRdb called clonotypes with MiXCR, one entry per CDR3 protein. The sample yields 300,000 to 400,000 distinct CDR3 sequences, 7% to 9.5% seen once. The CDR3 extends over 16 amino acids. After removal of 0 bases from V and 3 bases from J, the junction contained 3 bases not matched to a gene. The rearrangement links TRBV12-3 or TRBV12-4 to TRBJ2-3, with TRBD2 identical over 10 bases. Input material: naive T cells sorted from blood. The sequence was collected from a woman aged 50 to 65 in good health. CDR3 in amino acids: CASSLASGRRTDTQYF. As DNA, the CDR3 is TGTGCCAGCAGTTTAGCTAGCGGGAGGAGGACAGATACGCAGTATTTT.